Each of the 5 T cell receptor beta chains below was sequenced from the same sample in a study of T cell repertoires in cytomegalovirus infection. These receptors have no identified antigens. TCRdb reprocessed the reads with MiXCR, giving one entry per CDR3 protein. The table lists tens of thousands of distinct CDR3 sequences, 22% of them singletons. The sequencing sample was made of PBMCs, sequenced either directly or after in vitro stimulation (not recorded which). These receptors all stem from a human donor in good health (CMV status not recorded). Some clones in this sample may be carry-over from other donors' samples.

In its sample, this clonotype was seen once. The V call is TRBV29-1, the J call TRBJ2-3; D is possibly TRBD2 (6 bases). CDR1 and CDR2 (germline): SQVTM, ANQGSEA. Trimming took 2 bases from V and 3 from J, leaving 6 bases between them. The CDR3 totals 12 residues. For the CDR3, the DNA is TGCAGCGTTGAACGGGAGACAGATACGCAGTATTTT. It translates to CSVERETDTQYF.

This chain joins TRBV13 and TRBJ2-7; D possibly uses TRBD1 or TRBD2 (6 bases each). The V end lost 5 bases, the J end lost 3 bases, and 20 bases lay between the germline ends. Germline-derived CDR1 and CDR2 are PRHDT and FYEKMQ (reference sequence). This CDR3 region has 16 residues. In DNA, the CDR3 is TGTGCCAGCAGCCCCGCCCGGGGGCAGGGCCTCTACGAGCAGTACTTC. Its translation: CASSPARGQGLYEQYF.

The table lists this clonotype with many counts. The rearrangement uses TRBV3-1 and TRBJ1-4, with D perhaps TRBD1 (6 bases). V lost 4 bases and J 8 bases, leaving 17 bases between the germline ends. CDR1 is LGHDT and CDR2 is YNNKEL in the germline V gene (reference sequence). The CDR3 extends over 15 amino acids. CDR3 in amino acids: CASSPNDRTSEKLFF. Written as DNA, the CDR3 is TGTGCCAGCAGCCCTAATGACAGGACCAGCGAAAAACTGTTTTTT. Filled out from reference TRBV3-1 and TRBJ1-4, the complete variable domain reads DTAVSQTPKYLVTQMGNDKSIKCEQNLGHDTMYWYKQDSKKFLKIMFSYNNKELIINETVPNRFSPKSPDKAHLNLHINSLELGDSAVYFCASSPNDRTSEKLFFGSGTQLSVL.

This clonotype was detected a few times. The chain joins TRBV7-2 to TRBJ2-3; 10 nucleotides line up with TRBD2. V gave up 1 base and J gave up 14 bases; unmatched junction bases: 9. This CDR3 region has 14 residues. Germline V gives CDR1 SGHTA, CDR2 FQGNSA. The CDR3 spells CASSLEASGRGGYF. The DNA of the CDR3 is TGTGCCAGCAGCTTAGAGGCTAGCGGGAGAGGAGGGTATTTT. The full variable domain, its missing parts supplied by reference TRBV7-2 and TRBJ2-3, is GAGVSQSPSNKVTEKGKDVELRCDPISGHTALYWYRQSLGQGLEFLIYFQGNSAPDKSGLPSDRFSAERTGGSVSTLTIQRTQQEDSAVYLCASSLEASGRGGYFGPGTRLTVL.

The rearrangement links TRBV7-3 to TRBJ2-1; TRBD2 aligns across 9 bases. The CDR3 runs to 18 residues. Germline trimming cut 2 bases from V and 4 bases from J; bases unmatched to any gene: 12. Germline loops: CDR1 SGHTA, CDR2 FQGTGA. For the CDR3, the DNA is TGTGCCAGCAGCTTACAGCCCGCCGGAGCGGGAGGTTACAATGAGCAGTTCTTC. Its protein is CASSLQPAGAGGYNEQFF.